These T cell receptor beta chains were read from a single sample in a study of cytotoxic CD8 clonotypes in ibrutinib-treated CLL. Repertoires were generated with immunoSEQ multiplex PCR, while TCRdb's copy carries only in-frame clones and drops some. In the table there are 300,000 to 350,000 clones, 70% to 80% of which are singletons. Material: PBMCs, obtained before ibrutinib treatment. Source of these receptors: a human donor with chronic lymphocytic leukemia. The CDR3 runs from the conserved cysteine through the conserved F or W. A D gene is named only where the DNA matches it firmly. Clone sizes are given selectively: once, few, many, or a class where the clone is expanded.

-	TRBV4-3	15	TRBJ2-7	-	CASSQDSGFRYEQYF	TGCGCCAGCAGCCAAGATTCTGGGTTTCGATACGAGCAGTACTTC
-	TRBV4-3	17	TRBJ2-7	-	CASSQDHLSLDGYEQYF	TGCGCCAGCAGCCAAGATCACTTAAGCCTTGATGGCTACGAGCAGTACTTC
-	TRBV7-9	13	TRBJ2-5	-	CASSPQGSETQYF	TGTGCCAGCAGCCCGCAGGGGTCGGAGACCCAGTACTTC
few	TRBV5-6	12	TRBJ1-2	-	CASSLVEYGYTF	TGTGCCAGCAGCTTGGTGGAGTATGGCTACACCTTC
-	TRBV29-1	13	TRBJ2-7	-	CSGRDVYSYEQYF	TGCAGCGGGAGGGACGTCTACTCCTACGAGCAGTACTTC
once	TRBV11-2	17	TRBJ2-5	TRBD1	CASSLLQRGTGQETQYF	TGTGCCAGCAGCTTATTACAAAGAGGGACAGGTCAAGAGACCCAGTACTTC
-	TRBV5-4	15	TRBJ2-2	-	CASSSGILNTGELFF	TGTGCCAGCAGCTCGGGGATCCTGAACACCGGGGAGCTGTTTTTT
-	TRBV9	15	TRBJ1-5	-	CASSGGGDSNQPQHF	TGTGCCAGCAGCGGCGGGGGAGATAGCAATCAGCCCCAGCATTTT
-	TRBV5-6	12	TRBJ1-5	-	CASSRGRGPQHF	TGTGCCAGCAGTAGGGGCCGGGGGCCCCAGCATTTT
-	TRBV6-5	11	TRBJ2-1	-	CASLGSYEQFF	TGTGCCAGCCTTGGGAGTTATGAGCAGTTCTTC
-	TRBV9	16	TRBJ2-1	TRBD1	CASSEGPGQGAHRQFF	TGTGCCAGCAGCGAGGGACCGGGACAGGGGGCGCATAGGCAGTTCTTC